The source of this T cell receptor beta chain is a study of blood T cell repertoires in COVID-19 (dated by TCRdb to between 2020 and 2021). At the level of the whole study: Samples from collaborators originated in the United States, Italy and Spain and spanned both the acute and convalescent phases of COVID-19. The samples were drawn from two sources: the first 160 participants of the ongoing ImmuneRACE study, and over 1,000 subjects contributed by 6 global collaborators. The material from the prospective study consisted of cDNA or gDNA derived from T cells, B-cell-depleted T cells, or PBMCs. The dataset comprised deeply sampled blood TCRbeta repertoires from subjects exposed to, actively infected with, or recovered from COVID-19. The repertoires were released in a freely available public database meant as a resource for research on the immune response to SARS-CoV-2. A de-identified subject ID, COVID-19 status, age in years and sex were almost always included in the sample metadata. Where available, HLA class I and class II types were taken from metadata supplied by the sample provider and were not determined by assay-based typing.

Concerning this clone: What antigen it recognizes has not been identified. One base away there is no much larger clone; base qualities are not given.

In Seattle, one collaborating source enrolled patients while the infection was active and tracked those patients longitudinally over the course of disease. Collaborating institutions collected whole blood in K2EDTA tubes following their own protocols. For TCRbeta analysis, collaborators shipped samples in one of three forms: frozen whole blood, isolated PBMCs, or DNA extracted from either of those sample types. The immunoSEQ Assay, a bias-controlled multiplex PCR, was used to amplify TCRbeta CDR3 regions from genomic DNA. The study's own analysis went as follows. The number of nucleated cells in each sample was estimated from the amplification of reference gene primers within the assay. To quantify the absolute abundance of each unique TCRbeta CDR3 rearrangement, sequence reads were collapsed and filtered. Productive Simpson clonality was computed per sample as the square root of Simpson's diversity index over productive rearrangements. TCRdb took over this immuneACCESS table, retaining in-frame rearrangements with V and J assigned. Such tables are incomplete; in checked studies, under half of the missing clones stem from an unresolved V gene, and the remainder is unexplained. That table furnishes V, J and clone size, whereas the DNA furnished D and trimming. This sample gives about 200,000 clones in total; 84% of them show up just once. The top ten constitute over 6.5% of the sample.

The CDR3 has 15 amino acids, counting the end cysteine and phenylalanine. Solely the CDR3 DNA is kept, with 45 bases framed from the first base. The junction carries 6 bases between V and J, which are trimmed by 0 bases and 0 bases respectively. The germline V gene specifies MRHNA as CDR1 and SNTAGT as CDR2. What the study reported, not specific to this receptor: Clinical and demographic metadata were provided uncurated, with the amount varying by source and participant.

The chain was built from TRBV6-4 and TRBJ2-1; no D gene is confidently identified. Sequencing was done on a sample of peripheral blood. This sequence originates from a woman older than 75 with COVID-19, enrolled during active disease. Here is the DNA: TGTGCCAGCAGTGACTCAAGTAGCTCCTACAATGAGCAGTTCTTC. Its protein is CASSDSSSSYNEQFF.